The clone carrying this T cell receptor (beta chain) was found many times. No antigen is known for it. The time point is: sample taken at primary tumor resection. Whole RNA obtained from tumor, nontumor lung or frozen PBMC underwent sequencing without sorting. With 2 bases removed from V and 0 bases from J, the gap between germline ends came to 11 bases. This CDR3 has 15 residues. Germline lookup yields CDR1 MNHEY and CDR2 SVGAGI. This entry belongs to a study of spatial heterogeneity in lung cancer. Whole-study context: There were consistently more beta-chain sequences detected than alpha-chain sequences. Study-level findings and limits: Ubiquitous expanded tumor TCRs appeared in blood more at resection than follow-up.

All TCR cDNA molecules were individually tagged with a unique molecular identifier. TCRdb ran MiXCR on the 5' RACE reads and lists one entry per CDR3 protein. The table records 40,000 to 50,000 distinct CDR3 sequences, around 13% of them present only once. Sample: PBMCs, taken at surgery. The clonotype originates from a male donor with early-stage non-small cell lung cancer. The rearrangement joins TRBV6-5 to TRBJ2-7; D possibly matches TRBD1 or TRBD2 (5 bases each). The CDR3 loop reads CASSYGQGASYEQYF. Here the CDR3 DNA reads TGTGCCAGCAGTTACGGGCAGGGAGCCTCCTACGAGCAGTACTTC.